The 25 T cell receptor beta chains listed next were all sequenced from one sample in a study of blood T cell repertoires in COVID-19. Only in-frame clones appear in the TCRdb table, and some are missing; sequencing was by immunoSEQ multiplex PCR. The sample shows more than 95,000 clones, about four fifths of them seen only once. Material for sequencing was peripheral blood. The receptor set was obtained from an older man with acute or convalescent COVID-19.

The V and J genes are TRBV7-9 and TRBJ2-7; D might be TRBD1 (6 bases). The CDR3 is 15 amino acids. CDR1 is SEHNR and CDR2 is FQNEAQ in the germline V gene (reference sequence). V lost 4 bases and J 0 bases, leaving 13 bases between the germline ends. For the CDR3, the DNA is TGTGCCAGCAGCTCCCAGGGGCCGAGCTCCTACGAGCAGTACTTC. It encodes CASSSQGPSSYEQYF.

This chain joins TRBV5-1 and TRBJ2-7, with D perhaps matching TRBD1 (7 bases). CDR1 SGHRS and CDR2 YFSETQ come from the germline V gene. The CDR3 extends over 14 amino acids. Trimming stripped 0 bases from V and 6 bases from J, with 13 bases between. The CDR3 nucleotides read TGCGCCAGCAGCTTGGCCCGGCAGGGGGGCGAGCAGTACTTC. Its protein is CASSLARQGGEQYF.

This sequence joins TRBV30 and TRBJ1-5; D unresolved. Germline loops: CDR1 GTSNPN, CDR2 SVGIG (reference sequence). Trimming took 0 bases from V and 3 from J, leaving 15 bases between them. The CDR3 contains 16 residues. As DNA, the CDR3 is TGTGCCTGGAGTGTAAAATTCAGGCAGATCAATCAGCCCCAGCATTTT. As protein: CAWSVKFRQINQPQHF.

V gene TRBV5-1 combines with J gene TRBJ2-5; 11 nucleotides match TRBD2. V shed 3 bases and J 1 base; nucleotides not matched to a gene: 5. CDR1 SGHRS and CDR2 YFSETQ come from the germline V gene. The CDR3 spans 16 residues. CDR3 sequence: CASSWGGLAVQETQYF. For the CDR3, the DNA is TGCGCCAGCAGCTGGGGGGGACTAGCGGTCCAAGAGACCCAGTACTTC.

The V gene is TRBV6-6, the J gene TRBJ2-2, with a possible D match to TRBD1 (5 bases). V gave up 0 bases and J gave up 5 bases, with 13 bases separating them. There are 16 residues in the CDR3. Germline V gives CDR1 MNHNY, CDR2 SVGAGI (reference sequence). CDR3 sequence (DNA): TGTGCCAGCAGTTACTCGAAGGGGATGAGAACCGGGGAGCTGTTTTTT. Protein: CASSYSKGMRTGELFF.

The V and J genes are TRBV12-3 or TRBV12-4 and TRBJ2-5; TRBD1 agrees at 8 bases. This CDR3 region has 13 residues. After removal of 6 bases from V and 4 bases from J, the junction contained 4 bases not matched to a gene. CDR3 region: CASRDDRGETQYF. Written as DNA, the CDR3 is TGTGCCAGCAGAGACGACAGGGGAGAGACCCAGTACTTC.

The J gene is TRBJ2-7, the V gene TRBV29-1; 7 nucleotides line up with TRBD2. Germline CDR1 SQVTM, CDR2 ANQGSEA. The CDR3 loop spans 10 amino acids. With 7 bases clipped from V and 7 bases from J, the junction kept 4 bases outside the gene matches. The CDR3 sequence is CSAGEGEQYF. CDR3 coding DNA: TGCAGCGCTGGGGAGGGGGAGCAGTACTTC.

CDR3 in amino acids: CASSLAGNSGANVLTF. The CDR3 DNA sequence: TGTGCCAGCAGCTTAGCGGGCAACTCTGGGGCCAACGTCCTGACTTTC. The chain combines TRBV7-2 with TRBJ2-6; D gene unclear. Germline CDR1 reads SGHTA; CDR2 reads FQGNSA. V was cut by 0 bases and J by 0 bases, with 6 bases left in between. This CDR3 is built from 16 residues.

This chain connects TRBV7-2 to TRBJ2-3; 11 bases fit TRBD2. Germline CDR1 and CDR2: SGHTA and FQGNSA. V shed 5 bases and J 4 bases; nucleotides not matched to a gene: 2. This CDR3 region has 14 residues. This chain's CDR3 is CASSLGLAADTQYF. The CDR3 region has the DNA TGTGCCAGCAGCCTGGGACTAGCGGCAGATACGCAGTATTTT.

The rearrangement links TRBV7-2 to TRBJ2-7; TRBD1 aligns across 7 bases. V trimming: 5 bases; J trimming: 3 bases; junction bases outside the gene matches: 7. The CDR3 has 14 residues. Germline CDR1 reads SGHTA; CDR2 reads FQGNSA. The CDR3 protein is CASSTNRGNYEQYF. CDR3 in DNA: TGTGCCAGCAGCACCAACAGGGGTAACTACGAGCAGTACTTC.

The V call is TRBV5-4, the J call TRBJ2-7, with 7 bases matching TRBD1. Germline V CDR1 and CDR2: SGHNT, YYREEE (reference sequence). This CDR3 spans 15 amino acids. The V segment lost 5 bases and the J segment 3 bases; nucleotides outside the gene matches: 11. For the CDR3, the DNA is TGTGCCAGCAGATACGACAGGGTCTATATCTACGAGCAGTACTTC. It is translated as CASRYDRVYIYEQYF.

The chain combines TRBV18 with TRBJ1-6; D ambiguous. Germline loops: CDR1 KGHSH, CDR2 LQKENI. The CDR3 loop spans 14 amino acids. V was pared by 2 bases and J by 4 bases, with 6 bases between. The CDR3 region has the DNA TGTGCCAGCTCACCAGGACTTTATAATTCACCCCTCCACTTT. It specifies CASSPGLYNSPLHF. The complete variable domain, with remaining parts taken from reference TRBV18 and TRBJ1-6, reads NAGVMQNPRHLVRRRGQEARLRCSPMKGHSHVYWYRQLPEEGLKFMVYLQKENIIDESGMPKERFSAEFPKEGPSILRIQQVVRGDSAAYFCASSPGLYNSPLHFGNGTRLTVT.

The chain is built from TRBV28 and TRBJ2-3; possibly TRBD1 for D (6 bases). V dropped 6 bases and J dropped 4 bases, with 14 bases sitting between them. The CDR3 extends over 14 amino acids. Germline V gene lookup returns CDR1 MDHEN and CDR2 SYDVKM. Written as DNA, the CDR3 is TGTGCCAGCAGCACAGGGTCGAGGCCAGATACGCAGTATTTT. Translation gives CASSTGSRPDTQYF.

The chain uses TRBV6-5 and TRBJ1-5; D not certain. V gave up 6 bases and J gave up 0 bases, with 12 bases separating them. The CDR3 consists of 15 residues. Germline V gives CDR1 MNHEY, CDR2 SVGAGI. The CDR3 coding sequence is TGTGCCAGCAGCTACGGACTATATAGCAATCAGCCCCAGCATTTT. Its protein product is CASSYGLYSNQPQHF.

This clone was recorded once. This chain connects TRBV28 to TRBJ1-3, with 8 positions matching TRBD1. CDR3 length: 15 amino acids. Trimming at V came to 5 bases and at J to 4 bases, leaving 7 bases not matched to a gene. From germline, CDR1 is MDHEN and CDR2 SYDVKM. The CDR3 reads CASSPTGVEGNTIYF. Written as DNA, the CDR3 is TGTGCCAGCAGTCCGACAGGGGTGGAAGGAAACACCATATATTTT.

The CDR3: CASSFFKGANEQYF. The DNA of the CDR3 is TGTGCCAGCAGTTTTTTTAAGGGGGCGAACGAGCAGTACTTC. The rearrangement joins TRBV27 to TRBJ2-7; 7 bases map to TRBD1. V trimming: 3 bases; J trimming: 5 bases; junction bases outside the gene matches: 7. Germline values: CDR1 MNHEY, CDR2 SMNVEV (reference sequence). The CDR3 spans 14 residues.

The V gene is TRBV27, the J gene TRBJ1-2; TRBD1 matches 7 bases. Trimming took 3 bases from V and 4 from J; bases not matched to a gene: 8. Germline CDR1 reads MNHEY; CDR2 reads SMNVEV (reference sequence). This CDR3 has 15 amino acids. This CDR3 is CASSFIQGVAYGYTF. The CDR3 DNA follows: TGTGCCAGCAGTTTTATCCAGGGGGTGGCCTATGGCTACACCTTC.

This clone was seen more than once but under ten times. The gene calls are TRBV6-5 and TRBJ1-1; D call uncertain. The CDR3 consists of 13 residues. V lost 7 bases, J lost 1 base, and 10 bases lay in between. Germline CDR1 and CDR2: MNHEY and SVGAGI. As DNA, the CDR3 is TGTGCCAGCACGGAGGGCTCGAACACTGAAGCTTTCTTT. It codes for CASTEGSNTEAFF.

The chain is built from TRBV2 and TRBJ1-3, with D perhaps TRBD1 (5 bases). Germline loops: CDR1 SNHLY, CDR2 FYNNEI. The CDR3 is 14 residues long. V lost 7 bases and J 4 bases, leaving 14 bases between the germline ends. CDR3: CASTNPGSGNTIYF. The CDR3 DNA is TGTGCCAGCACGAACCCAGGGTCAGGAAACACCATATATTTT.

The chain is built from TRBV18 and TRBJ2-2; D gene uncertain. The CDR3 is made up of 13 amino acids. V was trimmed by 1 base and J by 7 bases, leaving 7 bases between them. CDR1 KGHSH and CDR2 LQKENI come from the germline V gene. The CDR3 spells CASSPQIGGELFF. The CDR3 nucleotides are TGTGCCAGCTCACCACAAATCGGCGGGGAGCTGTTTTTT.

The chain recombines TRBV2 with TRBJ1-2; no firm D call. In germline, CDR1 is SNHLY, CDR2 FYNNEI. The CDR3 has 14 amino acids. Trimming cost V 2 bases and J 1 base, with 8 bases left between them. The CDR3 is CASSESGYNYGYTF. The CDR3 nucleotides are TGTGCCAGCAGTGAATCGGGGTATAACTATGGCTACACCTTC.

The V and J genes are TRBV5-5 and TRBJ1-3; possible D gene TRBD1, 5 bases. Germline-derived CDR1 and CDR2 are SGHKS and YYEKEE (reference sequence). The V end was cut by 4 bases, the J end by 1 base, with 12 bases between. This CDR3 region has 15 residues. Here the CDR3 DNA reads TGTGCCAGCAGCCTCGGGGGGAAATCTGGAAACACCATATATTTT. The encoded protein is CASSLGGKSGNTIYF.

This sequence joins TRBV19 and TRBJ2-3, with 7 bases lining up with TRBD2. This CDR3 is built from 14 residues. Trimming at V came to 10 bases and at J to 2 bases, leaving 9 bases not matched to a gene. Germline CDR1 and CDR2: LNHDA and SQIVND (reference sequence). CDR3 amino acids: CATSSSGTTDTQYF. In DNA form, the CDR3 reads TGTGCCACCTCCTCTAGCGGAACCACAGATACGCAGTATTTT.

This clone appeared a single time. The chain couples TRBV19 to TRBJ2-7; D ambiguous. The V gene lost 5 bases and the J gene lost 3 bases, with 11 bases spanning the gap. This CDR3 region has 13 residues. Germline V gene sequence: CDR1 LNHDA, CDR2 SQIVND (reference sequence). The CDR3 loop reads CASSFGSNYEQYF. DNA for the CDR3: TGTGCCAGTAGTTTTGGCAGTAACTACGAGCAGTACTTC.

J is TRBJ1-4 and V is TRBV29-1, with 8 bases aligning to TRBD1. J lost 8 bases, V lost 4 bases, and 3 bases had no gene match. Germline loops: CDR1 SQVTM, CDR2 ANQGSEA. The CDR3 is 12 amino acids. DNA for the CDR3: TGCAGCGTTGGACAGGGGCCCGAAAAACTGTTTTTT. Translating it yields CSVGQGPEKLFF. Looking up the rest from reference TRBV29-1 and TRBJ1-4 gives the full variable domain: SAVISQKPSRDICQRGTSLTIQCQVDSQVTMMFWYRQQPGQSLTLIATANQGSEATYESGFVIDKFPISRPNLTFSTLTVSNMSPEDSSIYLCSVGQGPEKLFFGSGTQLSVL.